These T cell receptor beta chains were read from a single sample in a study of T cells of healthy individuals. Each CDR3 protein is one row after TCRdb ran MiXCR on the 5' RACE reads. Of 65,000 to 90,000 distinct CDR3 sequences listed, 4% to 5.5% are singletons. The receptors were gathered from a female donor in good health. Each CDR3 is given with its conserved first and last residue. A D gene is named only where the DNA matches it firmly. Where a row states a size, it is once, few, many or the class of an expanded clone; other rows omit it.

abundance: many
j_gene: TRBJ1-2
v_gene: TRBV7-2
d_gene: -
CDR3aa: CASSAQDSYGYTF
CDR3nt: TGTGCCAGCAGCGCTCAGGATAGCTATGGCTACACCTTC

abundance: many
j_gene: TRBJ1-2
v_gene: TRBV20-1
d_gene: TRBD1
CDR3aa: CSARQGDYGYTF
CDR3nt: TGCAGTGCTAGACAGGGGGACTATGGCTACACCTTC

abundance: few
j_gene: TRBJ1-2
v_gene: TRBV4-1
d_gene: TRBD1
CDR3aa: CASSPPKGDRGSNRYGYTF
CDR3nt: TGCGCCAGCAGCCCCCCAAAGGGGGACAGGGGGTCGAATAGATATGGCTACACCTTC

abundance: -
j_gene: TRBJ1-1
v_gene: TRBV4-3
d_gene: -
CDR3aa: CASSLDEAFNTEAFF
CDR3nt: TGCGCCAGCAGCCTTGATGAGGCTTTCAACACTGAAGCTTTCTTT

abundance: few
j_gene: TRBJ1-1
v_gene: TRBV6-2/TRBV6-3
d_gene: -
CDR3aa: CASSYSLGGTEAFF
CDR3nt: TGTGCCAGCAGTTATTCTCTTGGGGGCACTGAAGCTTTCTTT

abundance: -
j_gene: TRBJ2-3
v_gene: TRBV5-6
d_gene: TRBD2
CDR3aa: CASSPHSGRATDTQYF
CDR3nt: TGTGCCAGCAGCCCACATAGCGGGAGGGCCACAGATACGCAGTATTTT

abundance: many
j_gene: TRBJ2-1
v_gene: TRBV7-8
d_gene: TRBD2
CDR3aa: CASSLAFRRESSYNEQFF
CDR3nt: TGTGCCAGCAGCTTAGCTTTTCGGCGGGAGAGCTCCTACAATGAGCAGTTCTTC

abundance: many
j_gene: TRBJ1-3
v_gene: TRBV21-1
d_gene: -
CDR3aa: CASSKRRGQLGENTIYF
CDR3nt: TGTGCCAGCAGCAAAAGGAGGGGGCAGTTGGGAGAAAACACCATATATTTT

abundance: few
j_gene: TRBJ2-3
v_gene: TRBV14
d_gene: TRBD2
CDR3aa: CASSQAGGRTSYF
CDR3nt: TGTGCCAGCAGCCAAGCAGGCGGGAGGACAAGTTATTTT

abundance: many
j_gene: TRBJ1-1
v_gene: TRBV6-6
d_gene: -
CDR3aa: CASSPPKMRTEAFF
CDR3nt: TGTGCCAGCAGCCCACCTAAAATGCGCACTGAAGCTTTCTTT